Below are 8 T cell receptor beta chains sequenced from a single sample in a study of T-cell memory formation after mild COVID-19. Using its own MiXCR run on the 5' RACE reads, TCRdb lists one record per CDR3 protein. The data contain 250,000 to 300,000 distinct CDR3 sequences, approximately 7.6% of them singletons. The sequencing input was PBMCs or a T cell subset sorted from them (not recorded which). These receptors were collected from a man younger than 30 who had mild COVID-19 (a few samples of this study predate the infection). Cell type and time point are not known.

Many counts were recorded for this clonotype. The J gene is TRBJ2-3, the V gene TRBV7-2, with no clear D. In germline, CDR1 is SGHTA, CDR2 FQGNSA. There are 13 residues in the CDR3. With 0 bases removed from V and 7 bases from J, the gap between germline ends came to 8 bases. The CDR3 bases are TGTGCCAGCAGCTTAGCGCCTGGGAATACGCAGTATTTT. Translated: CASSLAPGNTQYF.

The chain links TRBV20-1 to TRBJ1-5; no clear D gene. The CDR3 spans 15 residues. Between the trimmed V and J ends, which lost 6 bases and 3 bases, there was a span of 18 bases. Germline V gene sequence: CDR1 DFQATT, CDR2 SNEGSKA (reference sequence). This CDR3 reads CSATLEGSDNQPQHF. In nucleotides, the CDR3 is TGCAGTGCCACCCTCGAAGGTAGTGACAATCAGCCCCAGCATTTT.

The V gene is TRBV7-9, the J gene TRBJ2-5; unclear D gene. V gave up 0 bases and J gave up 1 base, with 3 bases separating them. This CDR3 has 13 residues. CDR1 is SEHNR, CDR2 FQNEAQ, per germline (reference sequence). CDR3 loop: CASSLASQETQYF. The CDR3 region has the DNA TGTGCCAGCAGCTTAGCCAGCCAAGAGACCCAGTACTTC.

The CDR3 bases are TGTGCCAGTAGTCTTGGACAGCCCACAGATACGCAGTATTTT. Amino acid sequence: CASSLGQPTDTQYF. The V gene is TRBV19, the J gene TRBJ2-3; D possibly corresponds to TRBD1 (6 bases). Germline V CDR1 and CDR2: LNHDA, SQIVND (reference sequence). V was trimmed by 5 bases and J by 2 bases, leaving 11 bases between them. The CDR3 is 14 residues long.

This clonotype turned up a few times. This chain joins TRBV5-6 and TRBJ2-3; D not certain. The CDR3 consists of 13 residues. Trimming removed 0 bases from V and 11 bases from J, with 13 bases in between. Germline lookup yields CDR1 SGHDT and CDR2 YYEEEE. The chain's CDR3 is CASSLGSAVRQYF. The CDR3 DNA follows: TGTGCCAGCAGCTTGGGTAGTGCAGTGAGGCAGTATTTT.

This clonotype turned up a few times. The V gene is TRBV6-1, the J gene TRBJ2-6; D might be TRBD2 (7 bases). Germline V CDR1 and CDR2: MNHNS, SASEGT. The CDR3 has 16 residues. Trimming left V 6 bases short and J 2 bases short, with 14 bases between. The CDR3 DNA reads as TGTGCCAGCAGGCGGGAGAGGGGGACTGGGGCCAACGTCCTGACTTTC. This sequence encodes CASRRERGTGANVLTF.

This clonotype was seen at least ten times. This sequence joins TRBV5-1 and TRBJ1-6; no reliable D call. Looked up from germline, CDR1 is SGHRS and CDR2 is YFSETQ. V was clipped by 5 bases and J by 0 bases, with 6 bases between them. The length of the CDR3 is 14 residues. The CDR3 protein is CASSASSYNSPLHF. The CDR3 DNA follows: TGCGCCAGCAGTGCGAGCTCCTATAATTCACCCCTCCACTTT.

This clonotype occurred a few times. The chain has TRBV3-1 and TRBJ1-2; D gene ambiguous. The CDR3 length is 14 residues. V was pared by 0 bases and J by 4 bases, with 9 bases between. Germline lookup yields CDR1 LGHDT and CDR2 YNNKEL (reference sequence). CDR3 in amino acids: CASSQDTVIYGYTF. The CDR3 DNA follows: TGTGCCAGCAGCCAAGATACCGTCATCTATGGCTACACCTTC.